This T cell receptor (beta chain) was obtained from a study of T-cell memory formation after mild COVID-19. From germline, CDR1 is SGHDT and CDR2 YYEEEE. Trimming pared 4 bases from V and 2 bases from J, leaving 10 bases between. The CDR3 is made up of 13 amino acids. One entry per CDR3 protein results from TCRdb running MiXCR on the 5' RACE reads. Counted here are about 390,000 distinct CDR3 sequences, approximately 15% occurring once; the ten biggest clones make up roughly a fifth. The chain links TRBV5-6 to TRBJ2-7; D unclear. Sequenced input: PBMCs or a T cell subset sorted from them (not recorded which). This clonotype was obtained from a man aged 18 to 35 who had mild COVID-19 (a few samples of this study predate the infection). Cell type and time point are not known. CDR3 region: CASSPGSPYEQYF. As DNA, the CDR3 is TGTGCCAGCAGCCCCGGGTCCCCCTACGAGCAGTACTTC.